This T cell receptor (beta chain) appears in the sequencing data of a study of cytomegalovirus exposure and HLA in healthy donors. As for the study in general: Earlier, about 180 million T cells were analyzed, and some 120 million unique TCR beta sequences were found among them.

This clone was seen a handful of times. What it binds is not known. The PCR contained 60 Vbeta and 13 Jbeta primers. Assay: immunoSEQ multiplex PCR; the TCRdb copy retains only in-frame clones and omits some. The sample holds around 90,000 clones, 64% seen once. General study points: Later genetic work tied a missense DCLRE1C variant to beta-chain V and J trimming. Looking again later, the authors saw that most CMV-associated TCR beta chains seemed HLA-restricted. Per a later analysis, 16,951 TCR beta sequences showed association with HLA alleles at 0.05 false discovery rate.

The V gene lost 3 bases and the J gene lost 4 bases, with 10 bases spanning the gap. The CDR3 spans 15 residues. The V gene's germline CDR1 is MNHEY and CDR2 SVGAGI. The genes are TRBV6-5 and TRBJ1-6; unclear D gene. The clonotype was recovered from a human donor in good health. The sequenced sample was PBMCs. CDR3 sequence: CASSYRPGYNSPLHF. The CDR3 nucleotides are TGTGCCAGCAGTTATAGGCCGGGATATAATTCACCCCTCCACTTT.